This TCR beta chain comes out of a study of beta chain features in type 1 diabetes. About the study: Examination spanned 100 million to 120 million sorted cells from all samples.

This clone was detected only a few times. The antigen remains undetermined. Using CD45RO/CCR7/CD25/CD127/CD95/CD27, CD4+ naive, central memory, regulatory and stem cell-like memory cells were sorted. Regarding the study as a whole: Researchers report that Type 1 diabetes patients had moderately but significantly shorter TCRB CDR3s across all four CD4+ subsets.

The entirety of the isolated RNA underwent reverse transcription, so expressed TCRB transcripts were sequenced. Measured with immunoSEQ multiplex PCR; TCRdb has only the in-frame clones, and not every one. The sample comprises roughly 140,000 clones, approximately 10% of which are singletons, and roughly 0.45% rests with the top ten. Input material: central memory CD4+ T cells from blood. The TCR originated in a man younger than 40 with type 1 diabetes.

CDR3 protein: CASRDIAGEQYF. CDR3 coding DNA: TGTGCCAGCAGAGATATAGCGGGAGAGCAGTACTTC. V is TRBV5-6 and J is TRBJ2-7; TRBD2 matches at 8 bases. Germline lookup yields CDR1 SGHDT and CDR2 YYEEEE. The CDR3 contains 12 residues. Losses at the gene ends were 5 bases for V and 7 bases for J; bases not matched to a gene: 5.